One T cell receptor (beta chain) is described in this entry. The antigen remains unidentified. The data were obtained in a study of regulatory T cells in long-lasting Graves disease. Arm-PCR with iRepertoire HTBI primers amplified the CDR3 regions for these TCR beta libraries. MiXCR was run by TCRdb on the multiplex PCR reads, yielding one entry per CDR3 protein. Among more than 400,000 distinct CDR3 sequences, about a sixth were seen once, and the ten largest hold around 11%. Time point reported: newly diagnosed GD, antithyroid drugs for less than 3 months. PBMC RNA was the source of the TCR library. Peripheral blood, at roughly 10 milliliters, went into EDTA tubes. Findings of the study overall: Patients with persistent Graves' had lower TCR diversity than newly diagnosed patients.

Germline V gene lookup returns CDR1 MGHDK and CDR2 SYGVNS. This CDR3 is 16 amino acids long. The V gene lost 1 base and the J gene lost 3 bases, with 15 bases spanning the gap. The same data also contributed to another study, on T cells in Graves' hyperthyroidism and ophthalmopathy. Per that study: For Graves' hyperthyroidism to be stable, ophthalmopathy could not progress within 18 months. With the HTBI primer set, the TCR CDR3 went through a first round of RT-PCR.

The V and J genes are TRBV25-1 and TRBJ1-1; no firm D call. The sequences come from peripheral blood mononuclear cells (PBMCs), collected at new diagnosis, from a patient treated with antithyroid drugs. This sequence originates from a woman aged 25 to 39 with Graves disease. The CDR3 sequence is CASSELSSQWDTEAFF. The CDR3 region has the DNA TGTGCCAGCAGTGAATTATCCTCCCAATGGGACACTGAAGCTTTCTTT.